The 18 T cell receptor beta chains in this list originate from one sample, sequenced in a study of CD8+CD57+ T cells in acquired aplastic anemia. The TCR beta profiling, which covered VDJ combination and CDR3 sequence, was carried out using genomic DNA as the template. MiXCR, run by TCRdb on the reads, gives a single entry per CDR3 protein. The sample lists some 150,000 distinct CDR3 sequences, 41% seen once, with 8% to 9% in the top ten. Sequenced: sorted CD4+, CD8+, or CD8+CD57+ T cells (not recorded which) from PBMCs. The receptor set was obtained from a human donor in good health, serving as a control.

This clonotype was detected ten times or more. The rearrangement uses TRBV19 and TRBJ2-7; 11 nucleotides align to TRBD2. V was clipped by 6 bases and J by 5 bases; unmatched bases: 6. The CDR3 spans 14 residues. Per the germline V gene, CDR1 is LNHDA and CDR2 is SQIVND (reference sequence). CDR3 in DNA: TGTGCCAGTAGATGGACTAGCGGGCACCACGAGCAGTACTTC. Encoded protein: CASRWTSGHHEQYF.

The chain combines TRBV7-9 with TRBJ2-7; D is undetermined. The CDR3 contains 13 residues. The V and J ends lost 2 bases and 1 base respectively, with 6 bases between them. Germline CDR1 SEHNR, CDR2 FQNEAQ (reference sequence). In nucleotides, the CDR3 is TGTGCCAGCAGCTTAAGGGTGTCCTACGAGCAGTACTTC. Translated, it gives CASSLRVSYEQYF. Variable domain in full (rest from reference TRBV7-9 and TRBJ2-7): DTGVSQNPRHKITKRGQNVTFRCDPISEHNRLYWYRQTLGQGPEFLTYFQNEAQLEKSRLLSDRFSAERPKGSFSTLEIQRTEQGDSAMYLCASSLRVSYEQYFGPGTRLTVT.

The sample holds many counts of this clonotype. V gene TRBV5-1 combines with J gene TRBJ2-7; D is ambiguous. The CDR3 contains 14 residues. Germline V gene sequence: CDR1 SGHRS, CDR2 YFSETQ. The V end lost 0 bases, the J end lost 3 bases, and 10 bases lay between the germline ends. As DNA, the CDR3 is TGCGCCAGCAGCTTGGACTGGGGATTCTACGAGCAGTACTTC. Translated: CASSLDWGFYEQYF.

This clonotype was detected many times. The chain uses TRBV5-1 and TRBJ1-2; 9 positions agree with TRBD1. Germline lookup yields CDR1 SGHRS and CDR2 YFSETQ. The CDR3 runs 14 residues. V shed 0 bases, J shed 8 bases, and the junction held 5 bases outside the gene matches. The CDR3 DNA is TGCGCCAGCAGCTTGGTTCCACAGGGGGCGGGCTACACCTTC. Its protein product is CASSLVPQGAGYTF. Variable domain in full (rest from reference TRBV5-1 and TRBJ1-2): KAGVTQTPRYLIKTRGQQVTLSCSPISGHRSVSWYQQTPGQGLQFLFEYFSETQRNKGNFPGRFSGRQFSNSRSEMNVSTLELGDSALYLCASSLVPQGAGYTFGSGTRLTVV.

This chain's CDR3 is CASRDSLEGNQPQHF. The DNA of the CDR3 is TGCGCCAGCAGGGACAGCCTAGAGGGCAATCAGCCCCAGCATTTT. V is TRBV10-2 and J is TRBJ1-5; TRBD1 might be the D (6 bases). The V and J ends lost 6 bases and 2 bases respectively, with 14 bases between them. Germline V gene data show CDR1 as WSHSY and CDR2 as SAAADI. The CDR3 contains 15 residues.

This clonotype showed up many times. V usage is TRBV9 and J usage is TRBJ1-3; D is undetermined. Per germline, CDR1 SGDLS and CDR2 YYNGEE. The V gene lost 0 bases and the J gene lost 4 bases, with 2 bases spanning the gap. CDR3 length: 12 amino acids. The CDR3 nucleotides are TGTGCCAGCAGCGTAGTGGGAAACACCATATATTTT. It is translated as CASSVVGNTIYF.

Note on this clonotype: A much bigger clone sits one base away, suggesting this may be a read error. The chain is built from TRBV4-1 and TRBJ2-1; D may match TRBD1 or TRBD2 (5 bases each). CDR3 size: 17 residues. Germline V lookup: CDR1 MGHRA, CDR2 YSYEKL. V dropped 1 base and J dropped 2 bases, with 15 bases sitting between them. CDR3 in amino acids: CASSQVEGNRPYNEQFF. The DNA of the CDR3 is TGCGCCAGCAGCCAAGTAGAGGGGAATCGACCCTACAATGAGCAGTTCTTC.

The chain is built from TRBV7-9 and TRBJ1-2; D remains unclear. V gave up 2 bases and J gave up 3 bases, with 7 bases separating them. Germline values: CDR1 SEHNR, CDR2 FQNEAQ (reference sequence). The CDR3 extends over 13 amino acids. The CDR3 reads CASSLYSYYGYTF. For the CDR3, the DNA is TGTGCCAGCAGCTTATACAGCTACTATGGCTACACCTTC.

This chain uses TRBV20-1 with TRBJ1-5, with 12 nucleotides matching TRBD1. The V gene end was trimmed by 1 base and the J gene end by 5 bases; junction bases not matched to a gene: 6. CDR1 and CDR2 (germline): DFQATT, SNEGSKA (reference sequence). The CDR3 length is 16 residues. The CDR3 sequence: CSARAGTGGAYQPQHF. CDR3 DNA sequence: TGCAGTGCTAGAGCCGGGACAGGGGGCGCATATCAGCCCCAGCATTTT.

With regard to this clonotype: This may arise from a read error, as a much more abundant clone is one base away. The rearrangement uses TRBV5-5 and TRBJ1-1, with D unresolved. Germline loops: CDR1 SGHKS, CDR2 YYEKEE (reference sequence). The CDR3 has 17 residues. CDR3 sequence (DNA): TGTGCCGGCAGATCCAAACCACTACTCACCTTGAACACTGAAGCTTTCTTT. Translation gives CAGRSKPLLTLNTEAFF.

In its sample, this clonotype was seen many times. The chain links TRBV20-1 to TRBJ1-2; TRBD1 matches at 8 bases. Germline CDR1 and CDR2: DFQATT and SNEGSKA (reference sequence). The CDR3 is made up of 13 amino acids. Germline trimming cut 1 base from V and 8 bases from J; bases unmatched to any gene: 6. In DNA, the CDR3 is TGCAGTGCTAGAGTTGACAGGGGCTACGGCTACACCTTC. Translation: CSARVDRGYGYTF.

About this clonotype itself: With a much larger clone just one base away, this may be a read error. This chain uses TRBV6-5 with TRBJ2-7; the match to TRBD2 covers 9 bases. CDR3 length: 14 amino acids. Germline CDR1 reads MNHEY; CDR2 reads SVGAGI. The trim removed 3 bases at V and 3 bases at J, leaving 3 bases unmatched. CDR3 in amino acids: CASSYLAGFYEQYF. As DNA, the CDR3 is TGTGCCAGCAGTTATCTAGCGGGATTCTACGAGCAGTACTTC.

J is TRBJ1-5 and V is TRBV19; D unresolved. V was clipped by 6 bases and J by 0 bases, with 12 bases between them. The CDR3 length is 15 residues. Germline CDR1 LNHDA, CDR2 SQIVND (reference sequence). This CDR3 is CASSNAAYSNQPQHF. CDR3 nucleotide sequence: TGTGCCAGTAGCAACGCAGCCTATAGCAATCAGCCCCAGCATTTT.

Regarding this clonotype: One end of the junction varies from germline; a read error may be responsible. The CDR3 loop is CASKSPRGLAGDRTDTQCF. CDR3 coding DNA: TGTGCCAGCAAGTCCCCCAGGGGACTAGCGGGGGACCGCACAGATACGCAGTGTTTT. This chain links TRBV12-3 or TRBV12-4 with TRBJ2-3; the match to TRBD2 covers 14 bases. This CDR3 comprises 19 residues.

Worth noting for this clonotype: The germline gene is not matched at one end of the junction; a read error may be the cause. The chain uses TRBV11-2 and TRBJ1-6; 9 nucleotides match TRBD1. Germline V gene data show CDR1 as SGHAT and CDR2 as FQNNGV. The CDR3 is 16 residues long. CDR3 residues: CASSKQGAGYNLPLHF. CDR3 nucleotides: TGTGCCAGCAGTAAACAGGGGGCAGGCTATAATTTACCCCTCCACTTT.

This clonotype showed up just once. The chain combines TRBV20-1 with TRBJ1-2; D may be TRBD1 (6 bases). The CDR3 has 16 residues. V shed 1 base and J shed 4 bases, with 19 bases lying between them. Germline V lookup: CDR1 DFQATT, CDR2 SNEGSKA (reference sequence). This CDR3 is CSARGDRGLRGYGYTF. The CDR3 coding sequence is TGCAGTGCTAGAGGCGATCGGGGGCTCAGGGGCTATGGCTACACCTTC.

In its sample, this clonotype was seen many times. V is TRBV30 and J is TRBJ1-2; D is unresolved. The germline V gene has CDR1 GTSNPN and CDR2 SVGIG (reference sequence). Trimming cost V 4 bases and J 3 bases, with 6 bases left between them. The CDR3 has 11 amino acids. CDR3 bases: TGTGCCTGGAACTCCGACTATGGCTACACCTTC. This sequence encodes CAWNSDYGYTF.

The J gene is TRBJ1-6, the V gene TRBV18; TRBD1 matches 7 bases. Germline V CDR1 and CDR2: KGHSH, LQKENI. Trimming at V came to 6 bases and at J to 7 bases, leaving 6 bases not matched to a gene. This CDR3 has 14 amino acids. CDR3 DNA: TGTGCCAGCTCGCTGGACAGGACAAATTCACCCCTCCACTTT. Protein: CASSLDRTNSPLHF.